The 10 T cell receptor beta chains reported below all come from one sample, sequenced in a study of cytomegalovirus exposure and HLA in healthy donors. The study ran its PCR with 60 Vbeta and 13 Jbeta primers. This table comes from immunoSEQ multiplex PCR, and its TCRdb copy is limited to in-frame clones, with some not included. Found here are over 75,000 clones; the top ten clones hold approximately 0.63%. Sequenced material: PBMCs. Receptors were obtained from a man over 45 in good health and CMV-seronegative.

The V call is TRBV9, the J call TRBJ2-5, with 12 bases matching TRBD1. There are 18 residues in the CDR3. Germline values: CDR1 SGDLS, CDR2 YYNGEE. V shed 0 bases and J 1 base; nucleotides not matched to a gene: 7. The CDR3 DNA reads as TGTGCCAGCAGCGTAGGAGCTGGGACAGGGGGCATCCAAGAGACCCAGTACTTC. It specifies CASSVGAGTGGIQETQYF.

The chain uses TRBV28 and TRBJ1-2; D is perhaps TRBD1 (6 bases). This CDR3 has 14 amino acids. Germline CDR1 is MDHEN and CDR2 is SYDVKM. Deletions cut 3 bases from V and 2 bases from J, with 10 bases between. The CDR3 DNA is TGTGCCAGCAGTTTTGGTGGACAGAACTATGGCTACACCTTC. Translating it yields CASSFGGQNYGYTF.

The chain couples TRBV2 to TRBJ1-6; weak D call: TRBD1 (6 bases). Germline values: CDR1 SNHLY, CDR2 FYNNEI. The V and J ends lost 5 bases and 9 bases respectively, with 14 bases between them. This CDR3 spans 14 amino acids. CDR3 DNA sequence: TGTGCCAGCAGTCCCCTCGGGGGGCGTTCACCCCTCCACTTT. As protein: CASSPLGGRSPLHF.

The rearrangement uses TRBV6-4 and TRBJ1-5, with TRBD1 identical over 7 bases. This CDR3 has 14 amino acids. Germline V CDR1 and CDR2: MRHNA, SNTAGT. The ends lost 4 bases at V and 6 bases at J; junction bases unmatched: 6. The CDR3 DNA reads TGTGCCAGCAGTGCAACAGGGGAAAGTCAGCCCCAGCATTTT. This translates into CASSATGESQPQHF.

V gene TRBV4-1 combines with J gene TRBJ1-6, with a weak D call TRBD1 (5 bases). CDR1 and CDR2 from the germline V gene are MGHRA and YSYEKL. V was pared by 0 bases and J by 6 bases, with 15 bases between. This CDR3 is 17 amino acids long. Here the CDR3 DNA reads TGCGCCAGCAGCCAAGAAGGTGGCGCAGGGCTTAATTCACCCCTCCACTTT. It translates to CASSQEGGAGLNSPLHF.

The CDR3 sequence: CASSLVGGAYEQYF. CDR3 coding DNA: TGTGCCAGCAGCTTGGTAGGGGGGGCCTACGAGCAGTACTTC. The chain employs TRBV5-6 and TRBJ2-7, with D maybe TRBD2 (7 bases). V lost 0 bases and J lost 2, with 9 bases in between. CDR3 size: 14 residues. The germline V gene encodes CDR1 SGHDT and CDR2 YYEEEE.

This chain connects TRBV18 to TRBJ2-2; D uncertain. V gave up 6 bases and J gave up 3 bases, with 5 bases separating them. Germline CDR1 reads KGHSH; CDR2 reads LQKENI. The CDR3 sequence is 12 residues long. As DNA, the CDR3 is TGTGCCAGCTCCCCGGACACCGGGGAGCTGTTTTTT. It is translated as CASSPDTGELFF.

With respect to this clone: This sample includes further DNA sequences coding for the same CDR3. The rearrangement uses TRBV7-2 and TRBJ1-2, with D hard to call. The length of the CDR3 is 14 residues. Germline-derived CDR1 and CDR2 are SGHTA and FQGNSA. The V end was cut by 1 base, the J end by 6 bases, with 12 bases between. The CDR3, as DNA: TGTGCCAGCAGCTTAGATGGGAGGCAAAATGGCTACACCTTC. The encoded protein is CASSLDGRQNGYTF.

The chain combines TRBV5-1 with TRBJ2-7; TRBD1 aligns across 8 bases. The CDR3 has 18 amino acids. Germline V gives CDR1 SGHRS, CDR2 YFSETQ. J was trimmed by 2 bases and V by 1 base; bases with no gene match: 14. CDR3 protein: CASSLSMGAGGRTYEQYF. CDR3 nucleotide sequence: TGCGCCAGCAGCTTGTCCATGGGGGCAGGGGGCAGGACCTACGAGCAGTACTTC.

The chain carries TRBV11-1 and TRBJ2-5; D remains unclear. From germline, CDR1 is SGHAT and CDR2 FQDESV (reference sequence). Trimming pared 0 bases from V and 8 bases from J, leaving 16 bases between. CDR3 length equals 15 residues. The CDR3 is CASSLAKPPRSTQYF. The CDR3 nucleotides are TGTGCCAGCAGCTTAGCGAAGCCCCCTCGGAGCACCCAGTACTTC.